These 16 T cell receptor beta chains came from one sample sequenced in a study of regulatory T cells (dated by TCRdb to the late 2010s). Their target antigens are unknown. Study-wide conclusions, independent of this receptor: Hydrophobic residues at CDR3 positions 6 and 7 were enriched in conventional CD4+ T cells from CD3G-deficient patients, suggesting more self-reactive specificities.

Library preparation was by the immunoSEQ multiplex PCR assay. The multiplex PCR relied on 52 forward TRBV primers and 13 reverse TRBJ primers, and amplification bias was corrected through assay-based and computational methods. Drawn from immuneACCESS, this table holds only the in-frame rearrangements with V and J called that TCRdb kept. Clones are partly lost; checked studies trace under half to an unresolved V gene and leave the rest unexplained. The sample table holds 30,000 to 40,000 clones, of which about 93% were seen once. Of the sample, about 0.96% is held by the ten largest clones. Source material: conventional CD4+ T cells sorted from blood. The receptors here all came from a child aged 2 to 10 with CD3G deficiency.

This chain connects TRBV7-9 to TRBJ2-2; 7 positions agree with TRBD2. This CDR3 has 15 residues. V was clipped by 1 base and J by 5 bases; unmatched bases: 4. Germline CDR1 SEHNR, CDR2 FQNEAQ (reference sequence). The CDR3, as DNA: TGTGCCAGCAGCTTAGTTGGGACTATGACCGGGGAGCTGTTTTTT. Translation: CASSLVGTMTGELFF.

CDR3 nucleotide sequence: TGTGCCAGTAGTAATAGGGGCAGCACCGGGGAGCTGTTTTTT. Encoded protein: CASSNRGSTGELFF. The rearrangement uses TRBV19 and TRBJ2-2; D is possibly TRBD1 (5 bases). This CDR3 is built from 14 residues. CDR1 is LNHDA and CDR2 is SQIVND in the germline V gene (reference sequence). The germline V and J ends were trimmed by 4 bases and 4 bases, with 10 bases remaining between them.

CDR3: CASSSGQPDSYEQYF. The CDR3 bases are TGTGCCAGCAGTTCCGGACAGCCAGACTCCTACGAGCAGTACTTC. The gene calls are TRBV28 and TRBJ2-7; possibly TRBD1 for D (6 bases). From germline, CDR1 is MDHEN and CDR2 SYDVKM. V gave up 4 bases and J gave up 0 bases, with 13 bases separating them. The CDR3 is 15 amino acids.

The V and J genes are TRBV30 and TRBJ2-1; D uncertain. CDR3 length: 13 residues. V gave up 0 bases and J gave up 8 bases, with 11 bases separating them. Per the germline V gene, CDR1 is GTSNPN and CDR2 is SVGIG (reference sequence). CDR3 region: CAWSVLRFDEQFF. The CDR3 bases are TGTGCCTGGAGTGTACTAAGATTCGATGAGCAGTTCTTC.

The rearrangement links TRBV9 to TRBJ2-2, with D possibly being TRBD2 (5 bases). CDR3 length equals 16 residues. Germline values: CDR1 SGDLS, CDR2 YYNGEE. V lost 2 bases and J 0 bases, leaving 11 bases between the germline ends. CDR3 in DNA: TGTGCCAGCAGCGTTGGGGAGCAGACGAACACCGGGGAGCTGTTTTTT. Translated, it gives CASSVGEQTNTGELFF.

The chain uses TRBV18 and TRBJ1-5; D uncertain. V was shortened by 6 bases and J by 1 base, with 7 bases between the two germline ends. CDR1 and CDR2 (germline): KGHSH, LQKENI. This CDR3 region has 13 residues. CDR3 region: CASSPGSNQPQHF. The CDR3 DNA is TGTGCCAGCTCGCCGGGGAGCAATCAGCCCCAGCATTTT.

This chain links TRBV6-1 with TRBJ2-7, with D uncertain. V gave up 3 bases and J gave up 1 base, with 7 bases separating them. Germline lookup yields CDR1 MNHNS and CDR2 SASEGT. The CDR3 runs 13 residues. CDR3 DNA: TGTGCCAGCAGTGATTGGATATCCTACGAGCAGTACTTC. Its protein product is CASSDWISYEQYF.

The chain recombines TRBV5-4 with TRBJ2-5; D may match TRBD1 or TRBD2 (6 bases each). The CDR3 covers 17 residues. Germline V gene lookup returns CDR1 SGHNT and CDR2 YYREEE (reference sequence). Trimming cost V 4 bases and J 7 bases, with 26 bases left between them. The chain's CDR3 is CASSPVPWRARGATQYF. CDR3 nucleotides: TGTGCCAGCAGCCCCGTACCGTGGAGGGCGAGGGGGGCGACCCAGTACTTC.

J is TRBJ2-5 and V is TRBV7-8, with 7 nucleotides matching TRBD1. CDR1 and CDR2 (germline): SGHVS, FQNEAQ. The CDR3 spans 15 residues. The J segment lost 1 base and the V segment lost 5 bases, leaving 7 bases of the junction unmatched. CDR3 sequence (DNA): TGTGCCAGCAGCCCCGGGACAGTCAGCCAAGAGACCCAGTACTTC. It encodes CASSPGTVSQETQYF.

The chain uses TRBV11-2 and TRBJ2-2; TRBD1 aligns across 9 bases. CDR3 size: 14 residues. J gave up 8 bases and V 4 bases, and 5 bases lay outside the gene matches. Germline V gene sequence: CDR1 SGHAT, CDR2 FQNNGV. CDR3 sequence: CASSSAQGAGELFF. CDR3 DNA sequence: TGTGCCAGCAGCTCGGCACAGGGGGCGGGGGAGCTGTTTTTT.

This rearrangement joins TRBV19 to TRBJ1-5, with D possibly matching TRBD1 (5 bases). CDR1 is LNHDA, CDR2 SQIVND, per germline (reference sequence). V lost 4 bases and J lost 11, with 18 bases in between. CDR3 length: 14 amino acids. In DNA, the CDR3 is TGTGCCAGTAGTAGCCACAGGTCCCGTGGGGCCCAGCATTTT. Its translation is CASSSHRSRGAQHF.

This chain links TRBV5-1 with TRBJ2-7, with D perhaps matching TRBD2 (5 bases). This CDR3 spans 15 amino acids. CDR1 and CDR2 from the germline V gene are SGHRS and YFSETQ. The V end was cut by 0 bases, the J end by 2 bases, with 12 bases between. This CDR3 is CASSLAPGGPYEQYF. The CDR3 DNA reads TGCGCCAGCAGCTTGGCCCCCGGAGGTCCCTACGAGCAGTACTTC.

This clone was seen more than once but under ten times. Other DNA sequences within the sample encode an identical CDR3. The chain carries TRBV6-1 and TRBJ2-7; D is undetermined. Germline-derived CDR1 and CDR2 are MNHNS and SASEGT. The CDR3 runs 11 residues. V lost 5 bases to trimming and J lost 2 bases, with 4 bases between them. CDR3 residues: CASSNTYEQYF. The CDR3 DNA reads TGTGCCAGCAGTAACACCTACGAGCAGTACTTC.

The DNA for the CDR3 is TGTGCCAGTAGCCGGGTAGGGGTGACTAGCACAGATACGCAGTATTTT. It encodes CASSRVGVTSTDTQYF. The chain employs TRBV19 and TRBJ2-3; tentatively, D is TRBD1 (5 bases). V lost 6 bases, J lost 0 bases, and 16 bases lay in between. CDR1 and CDR2 from the germline V gene are LNHDA and SQIVND (reference sequence). This CDR3 contains 16 residues.

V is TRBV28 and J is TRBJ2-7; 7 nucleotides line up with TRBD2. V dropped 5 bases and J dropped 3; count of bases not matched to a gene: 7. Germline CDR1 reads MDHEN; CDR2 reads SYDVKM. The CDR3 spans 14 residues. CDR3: CASSVSGGDYEQYF. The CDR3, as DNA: TGTGCCAGCAGTGTGTCGGGAGGAGACTACGAGCAGTACTTC.

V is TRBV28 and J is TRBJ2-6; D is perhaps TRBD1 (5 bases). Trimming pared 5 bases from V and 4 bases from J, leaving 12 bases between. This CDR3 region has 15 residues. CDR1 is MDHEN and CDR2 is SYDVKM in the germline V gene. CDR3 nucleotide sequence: TGTGCCAGCAGTCCAGGGTCATCGGGGGCCAACGTCCTGACTTTC. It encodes CASSPGSSGANVLTF.